This paragraph reports one T cell receptor (beta chain). TCRdb's table, derived via immunoSEQ multiplex PCR, lists solely in-frame clones and lacks some. The sample lists over 100,000 clones, roughly 75% occurring once. The data are from a study of blood T cell repertoires in COVID-19. The sequence was collected from a human donor in a cohort sampled during active or convalescent COVID-19. The source material was peripheral blood.

In DNA, the CDR3 is TGTGCCAGCAAACAGTTCAATGAGCAGTTCTTC. Translating it yields CASKQFNEQFF. This sequence joins TRBV12-3 or TRBV12-4 and TRBJ2-1, with D unclear. The CDR3 has 11 residues. V was shortened by 7 bases and J by 6 bases, with 7 bases between the two germline ends.